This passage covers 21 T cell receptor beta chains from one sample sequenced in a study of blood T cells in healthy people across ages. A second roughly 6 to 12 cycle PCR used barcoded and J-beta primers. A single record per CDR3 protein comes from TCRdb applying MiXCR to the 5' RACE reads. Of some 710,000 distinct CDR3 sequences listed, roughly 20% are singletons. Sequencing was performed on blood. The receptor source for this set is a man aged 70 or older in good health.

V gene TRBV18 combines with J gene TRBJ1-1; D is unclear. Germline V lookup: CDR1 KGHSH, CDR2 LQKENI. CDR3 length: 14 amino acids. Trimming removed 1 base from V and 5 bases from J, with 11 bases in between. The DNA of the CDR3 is TGTGCCAGCTCACCACAACTGGGAGTGACTGAAGCTTTCTTT. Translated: CASSPQLGVTEAFF.

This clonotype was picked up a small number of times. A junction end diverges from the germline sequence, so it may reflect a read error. The DNA of the CDR3 is TGTGCCAGTAGTTATTCGGAACGAGGGACCCGGTACTTC. Its protein is CASSYSERGTRYF. The chain uses TRBV19 and TRBJ2-5, with D perhaps TRBD1 or TRBD2 (5 bases each). The CDR3 sequence is 13 residues long. Germline CDR1 and CDR2: LNHDA and SQIVND (reference sequence). Combining the CDR3 with reference TRBV19 and TRBJ2-5 gives the whole variable domain DGGITQSPKYLFRKEGQNVTLSCEQNLNHDAMYWYRQDPGQGLRLIYYSQIVNDFQKGDIAEGYSVSREKKESFPLTVTSAQKNPTAFYLCASSYSERGTRYFGPGTRLLVL.

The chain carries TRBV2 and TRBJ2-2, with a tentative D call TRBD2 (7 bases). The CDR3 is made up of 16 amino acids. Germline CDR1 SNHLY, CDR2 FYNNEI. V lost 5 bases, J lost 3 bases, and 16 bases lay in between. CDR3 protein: CASSSGDTSYTGELFF. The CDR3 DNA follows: TGTGCCAGCAGTAGCGGGGACACGAGCTACACCGGGGAGCTGTTTTTT.

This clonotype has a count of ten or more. The CDR3 reads CSARGGGNTEAFF. The CDR3 bases are TGCAGTGCTAGAGGAGGGGGGAACACTGAAGCTTTCTTT. J is TRBJ1-1 and V is TRBV20-1, with a tentative D call TRBD1 (6 bases). The CDR3 spans 13 residues. Trimming removed 1 base from V and 1 base from J, with 7 bases in between. CDR1 is DFQATT and CDR2 is SNEGSKA in the germline V gene (reference sequence).

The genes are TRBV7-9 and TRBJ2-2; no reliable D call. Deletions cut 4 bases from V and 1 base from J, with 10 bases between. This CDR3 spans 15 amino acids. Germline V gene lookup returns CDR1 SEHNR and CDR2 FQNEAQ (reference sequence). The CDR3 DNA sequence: TGTGCCAGCAGCTCCGTCAACATGAACACCGGGGAGCTGTTTTTT. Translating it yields CASSSVNMNTGELFF.

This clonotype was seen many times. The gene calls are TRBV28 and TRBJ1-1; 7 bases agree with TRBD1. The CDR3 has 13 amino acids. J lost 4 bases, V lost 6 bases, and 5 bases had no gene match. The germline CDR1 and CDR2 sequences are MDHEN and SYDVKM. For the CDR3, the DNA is TGTGCCAGCAGGCCTAGGGGGCTCACTGAAGCTTTCTTT. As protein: CASRPRGLTEAFF.

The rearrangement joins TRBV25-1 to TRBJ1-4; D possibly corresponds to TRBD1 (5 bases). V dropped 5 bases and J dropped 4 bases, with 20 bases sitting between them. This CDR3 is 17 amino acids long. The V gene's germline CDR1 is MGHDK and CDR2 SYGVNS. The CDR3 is CASSMTQNLRVNEKLFF. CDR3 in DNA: TGTGCCAGCAGTATGACCCAGAACCTCAGGGTTAATGAAAAACTGTTTTTT. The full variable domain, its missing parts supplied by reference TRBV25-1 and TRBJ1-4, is EADIYQTPRYLVIGTGKKITLECSQTMGHDKMYWYQQDPGMELHLIHYSYGVNSTEKGDLSSESTVSRIRTEHFPLTLESARPSHTSQYLCASSMTQNLRVNEKLFFGSGTQLSVL.

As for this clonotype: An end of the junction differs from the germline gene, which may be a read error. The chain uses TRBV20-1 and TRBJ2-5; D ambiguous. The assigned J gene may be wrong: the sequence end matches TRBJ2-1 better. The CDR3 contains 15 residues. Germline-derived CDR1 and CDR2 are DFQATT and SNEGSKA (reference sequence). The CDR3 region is CSARDPLDSYNGQFF. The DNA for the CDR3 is TGCAGTGCTAGAGATCCGCTAGACTCCTACAATGGGCAGTTCTTC.

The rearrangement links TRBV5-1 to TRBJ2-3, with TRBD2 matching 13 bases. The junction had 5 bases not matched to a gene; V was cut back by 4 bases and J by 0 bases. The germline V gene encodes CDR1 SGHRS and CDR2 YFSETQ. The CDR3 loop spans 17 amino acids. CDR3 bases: TGCGCCAGCAGCGCGGGACTAGCGGGGTACAGCACAGATACGCAGTATTTT. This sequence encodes CASSAGLAGYSTDTQYF.

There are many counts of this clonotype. The CDR3: CASSSGGQGSKAFF. For the CDR3, the DNA is TGTGCCAGCAGCTCTGGGGGACAGGGGAGCAAAGCTTTCTTT. The V and J genes are TRBV6-5 and TRBJ1-1; 10 positions match TRBD1. The CDR3 has 14 amino acids. Germline loops: CDR1 MNHEY, CDR2 SVGAGI. V trimming: 6 bases; J trimming: 9 bases; junction bases outside the gene matches: 10.

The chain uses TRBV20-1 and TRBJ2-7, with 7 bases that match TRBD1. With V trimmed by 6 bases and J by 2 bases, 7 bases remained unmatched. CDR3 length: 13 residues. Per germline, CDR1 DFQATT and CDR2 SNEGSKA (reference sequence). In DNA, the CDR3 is TGCAGTGCCATCGACAGGGTCCCCTACGAGCAGTACTTC. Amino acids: CSAIDRVPYEQYF.

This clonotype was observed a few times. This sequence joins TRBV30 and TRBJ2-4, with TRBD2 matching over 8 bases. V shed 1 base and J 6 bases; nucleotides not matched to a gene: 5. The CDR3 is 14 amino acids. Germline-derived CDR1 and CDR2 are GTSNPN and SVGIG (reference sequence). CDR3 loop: CAWSEAGVPNIQYF. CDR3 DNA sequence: TGTGCCTGGAGTGAAGCGGGAGTCCCAAACATTCAGTACTTC. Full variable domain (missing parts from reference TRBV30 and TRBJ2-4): SQTIHQWPATLVQPVGSPLSLECTVEGTSNPNLYWYRQAAGRGLQLLFYSVGIGQISSEVPQNLSASRPQDRQFILSSKKLLLSDSGFYLCAWSEAGVPNIQYFGAGTRLSVL.

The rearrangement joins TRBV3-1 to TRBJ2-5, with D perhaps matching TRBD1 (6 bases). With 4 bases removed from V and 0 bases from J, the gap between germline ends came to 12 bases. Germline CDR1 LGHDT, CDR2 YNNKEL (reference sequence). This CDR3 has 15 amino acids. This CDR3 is CASSLRTADQETQYF. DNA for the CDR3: TGTGCCAGCAGCCTACGGACAGCCGACCAAGAGACCCAGTACTTC.

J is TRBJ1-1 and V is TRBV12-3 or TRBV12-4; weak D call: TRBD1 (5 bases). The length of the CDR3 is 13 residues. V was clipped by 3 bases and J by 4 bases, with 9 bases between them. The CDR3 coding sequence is TGTGCCAGCAGTTTCGGCAGGGTCACTGAAGCTTTCTTT. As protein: CASSFGRVTEAFF.

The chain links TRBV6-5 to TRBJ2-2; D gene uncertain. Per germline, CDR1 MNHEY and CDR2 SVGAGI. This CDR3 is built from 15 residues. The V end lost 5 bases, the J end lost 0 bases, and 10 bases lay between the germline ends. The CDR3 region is CASSGPTPNTGELFF. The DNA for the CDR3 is TGTGCCAGCAGTGGCCCTACGCCGAACACCGGGGAGCTGTTTTTT.

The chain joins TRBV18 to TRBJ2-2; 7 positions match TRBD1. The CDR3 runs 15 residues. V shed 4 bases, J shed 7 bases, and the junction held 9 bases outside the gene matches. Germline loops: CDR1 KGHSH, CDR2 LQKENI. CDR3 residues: CASSLNRQGGGELFF. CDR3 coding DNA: TGTGCCAGCTCACTCAATCGACAGGGCGGCGGGGAGCTGTTTTTT.

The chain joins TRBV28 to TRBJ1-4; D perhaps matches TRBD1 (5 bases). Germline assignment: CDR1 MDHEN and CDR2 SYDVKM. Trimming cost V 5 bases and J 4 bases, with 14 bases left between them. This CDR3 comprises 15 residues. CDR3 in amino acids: CASSAGGRINEKLFF. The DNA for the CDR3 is TGTGCCAGCAGTGCGGGGGGACGAATTAATGAAAAACTGTTTTTT. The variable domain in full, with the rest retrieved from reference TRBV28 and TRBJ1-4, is DVKVTQSSRYLVKRTGEKVFLECVQDMDHENMFWYRQDPGLGLRLIYFSYDVKMKEKGDIPEGYSVSREKKERFSLILESASTNQTSMYLCASSAGGRINEKLFFGSGTQLSVL.

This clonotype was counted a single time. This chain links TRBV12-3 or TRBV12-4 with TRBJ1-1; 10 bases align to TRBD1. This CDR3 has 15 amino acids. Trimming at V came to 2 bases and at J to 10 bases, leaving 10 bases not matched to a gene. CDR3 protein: CASSLPGTGARRAFF. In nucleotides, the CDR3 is TGTGCCAGCAGTTTACCCGGGACAGGGGCCAGGCGAGCTTTCTTT.

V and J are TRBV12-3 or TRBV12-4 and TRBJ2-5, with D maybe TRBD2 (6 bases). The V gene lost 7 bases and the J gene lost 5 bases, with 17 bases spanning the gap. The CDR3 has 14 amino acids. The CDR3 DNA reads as TGTGCCAGCACCTCGGGACTCCTAGGGGAGACCCAGTACTTC. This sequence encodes CASTSGLLGETQYF.

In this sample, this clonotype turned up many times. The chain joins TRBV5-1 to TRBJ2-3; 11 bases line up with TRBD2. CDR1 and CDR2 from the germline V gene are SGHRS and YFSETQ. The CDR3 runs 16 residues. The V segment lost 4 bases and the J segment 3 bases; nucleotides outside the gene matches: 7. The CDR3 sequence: CASSERLAGQTDTQYF. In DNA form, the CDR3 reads TGCGCCAGCAGCGAACGACTAGCGGGGCAAACAGATACGCAGTATTTT.

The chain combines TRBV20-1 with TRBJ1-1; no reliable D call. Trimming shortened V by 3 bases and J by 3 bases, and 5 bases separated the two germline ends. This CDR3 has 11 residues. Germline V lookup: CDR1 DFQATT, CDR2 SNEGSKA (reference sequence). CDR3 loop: CSASLYTEAFF. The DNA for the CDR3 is TGCAGTGCTAGCCTTTACACTGAAGCTTTCTTT.